This T cell receptor beta chain was sequenced during a study of PD-1 blockade in classical Hodgkin lymphoma. Relapse was seen in all patients after autologous stem cell transplantation, and brentuximab vedotin exposure was variable. Method: immunoSEQ multiplex PCR; TCRdb's copy keeps in-frame clones and lacks some. The profile covers more than 11,000 clones, with about four fifths appearing a single time and around a quarter taken by the ten largest. The CDR3 spans 16 residues. Per germline, CDR1 ENHRY and CDR2 SYGVKD. J gave up 3 bases and V 3 bases, and 8 bases lay outside the gene matches. The sequencing used peripheral blood mononuclear cells (PBMCs), collected at baseline. This TCR derives from a human donor with classical Hodgkin lymphoma. The J gene is TRBJ2-7, the V gene TRBV10-3; 10 bases match TRBD1. The CDR3 DNA sequence: TGTGCCATCAGTGACCCGGGACAGGGGAAGCGCTACGAGCAGTACTTC. The encoded protein is CAISDPGQGKRYEQYF.